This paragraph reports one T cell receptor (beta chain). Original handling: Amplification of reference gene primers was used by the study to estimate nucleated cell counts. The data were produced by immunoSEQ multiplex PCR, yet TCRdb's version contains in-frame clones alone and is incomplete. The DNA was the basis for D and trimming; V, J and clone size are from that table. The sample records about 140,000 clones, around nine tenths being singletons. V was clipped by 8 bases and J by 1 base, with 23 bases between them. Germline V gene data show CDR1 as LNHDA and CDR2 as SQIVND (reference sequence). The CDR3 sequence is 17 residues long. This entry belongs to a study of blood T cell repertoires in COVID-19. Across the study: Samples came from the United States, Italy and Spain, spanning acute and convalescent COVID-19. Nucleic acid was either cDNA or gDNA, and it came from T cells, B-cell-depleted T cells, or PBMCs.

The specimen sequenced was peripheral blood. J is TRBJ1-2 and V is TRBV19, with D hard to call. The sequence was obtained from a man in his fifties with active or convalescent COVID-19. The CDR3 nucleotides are TGTGCCAGTTCAAGTTGGGCAGCCTCGAACCGTAACTATGGCTACACCTTC. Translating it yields CASSSWAASNRNYGYTF.